The TCR beta chain under discussion was sequenced for a study of low-dose radiotherapy and immunotherapy resistance in tumors. About the study: Those assigned to Cohort 2 were treated with 1 Gy per fraction every two weeks (13 Gy in total over 26 weeks).

Time point specified: before trial treatment. TRAV- and TRBV-specific primers, spanning alpha and beta chains, primed first-strand cDNA. TCR amplification used 20 PCR cycles, a constant-region primer and a V-primer adapter. From the reads, TCRdb called clonotypes with MiXCR, one entry per CDR3 protein. The data show over 55,000 distinct CDR3 sequences, around 31% seen once. The length of the CDR3 is 17 residues. V dropped 4 bases and J dropped 1 base, with 15 bases sitting between them. CDR1 is SGHRS, CDR2 YFSETQ, per germline. This receptor was taken from a female donor with ovarian cancer. The specimen was PBMCs, collected before treatment. The chain combines TRBV5-1 with TRBJ2-6, with D maybe TRBD2 (5 bases). The CDR3: CASSLEGPLSGANVLTF. For the CDR3, the DNA is TGCGCCAGCAGCCTCGAGGGCCCCCTATCTGGGGCCAACGTCCTGACTTTC.